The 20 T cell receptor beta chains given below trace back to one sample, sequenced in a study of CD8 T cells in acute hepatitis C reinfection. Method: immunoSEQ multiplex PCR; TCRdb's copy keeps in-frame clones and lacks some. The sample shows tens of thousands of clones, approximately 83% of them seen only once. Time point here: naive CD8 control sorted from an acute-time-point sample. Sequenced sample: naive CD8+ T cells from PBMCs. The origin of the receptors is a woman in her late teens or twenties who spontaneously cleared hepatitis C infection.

DNA of the CDR3: TGCGCCAGCAGCCAAGACTTCCTAGCGGACAGCTCCTACAATGAGCAGTTCTTC. Translation: CASSQDFLADSSYNEQFF. The chain links TRBV4-1 to TRBJ2-1, with D possibly being TRBD2 (7 bases). This CDR3 is built from 18 residues. V dropped 0 bases and J dropped 0 bases, with 15 bases sitting between them. Looked up from germline, CDR1 is MGHRA and CDR2 is YSYEKL.

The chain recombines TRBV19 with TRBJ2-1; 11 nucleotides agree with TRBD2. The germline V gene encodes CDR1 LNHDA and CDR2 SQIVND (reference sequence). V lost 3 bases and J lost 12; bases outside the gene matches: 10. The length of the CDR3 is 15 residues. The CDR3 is CASSIGLAGGYLQFF. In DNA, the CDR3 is TGTGCCAGTAGTATTGGCCTAGCGGGAGGATATCTGCAGTTCTTC. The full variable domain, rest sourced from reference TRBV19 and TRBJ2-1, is DGGITQSPKYLFRKEGQNVTLSCEQNLNHDAMYWYRQDPGQGLRLIYYSQIVNDFQKGDIAEGYSVSREKKESFPLTVTSAQKNPTAFYLCASSIGLAGGYLQFFGPGTRLTVL.

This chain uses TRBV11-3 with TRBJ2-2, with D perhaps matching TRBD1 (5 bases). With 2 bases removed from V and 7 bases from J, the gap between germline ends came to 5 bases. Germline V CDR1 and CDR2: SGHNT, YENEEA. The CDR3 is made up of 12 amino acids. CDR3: CASSLQGGELFF. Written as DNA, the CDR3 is TGTGCCAGCAGCTTACAGGGCGGGGAGCTGTTTTTT.

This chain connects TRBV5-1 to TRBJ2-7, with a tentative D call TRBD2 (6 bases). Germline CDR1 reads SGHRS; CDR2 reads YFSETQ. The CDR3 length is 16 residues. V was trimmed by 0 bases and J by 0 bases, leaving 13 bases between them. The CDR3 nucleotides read TGCGCCAGCAGCTTGGTTGCGGGGTTGAGCTCCTACGAGCAGTACTTC. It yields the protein CASSLVAGLSSYEQYF.

CDR3 sequence reads: CASSADWKETQYF. In DNA form, the CDR3 reads TGTGCCAGTAGTGCGGACTGGAAAGAGACCCAGTACTTC. V usage is TRBV19 and J usage is TRBJ2-5, with a possible D match to TRBD2 (5 bases). The CDR3 extends over 13 amino acids. The ends were cut back, 5 bases at V and 3 bases at J, with 10 bases in the middle. Germline CDR1 and CDR2: LNHDA and SQIVND (reference sequence). Full variable domain (rest looked up from reference TRBV19 and TRBJ2-5): DGGITQSPKYLFRKEGQNVTLSCEQNLNHDAMYWYRQDPGQGLRLIYYSQIVNDFQKGDIAEGYSVSREKKESFPLTVTSAQKNPTAFYLCASSADWKETQYFGPGTRLLVL.

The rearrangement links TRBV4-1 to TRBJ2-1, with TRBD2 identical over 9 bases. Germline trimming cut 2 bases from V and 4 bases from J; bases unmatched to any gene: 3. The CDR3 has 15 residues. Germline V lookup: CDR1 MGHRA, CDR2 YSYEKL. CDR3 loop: CASSQLAGPYNEQFF. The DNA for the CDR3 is TGCGCCAGCAGCCAACTAGCGGGGCCTTACAATGAGCAGTTCTTC.

This chain's CDR3 is CASSLGPSGVSYEQYF. CDR3 nucleotide sequence: TGTGCCAGCAGTTTAGGACCTAGCGGGGTCTCCTACGAGCAGTACTTC. The rearrangement uses TRBV27 and TRBJ2-7; 9 bases are a match to TRBD2. CDR1 MNHEY and CDR2 SMNVEV come from the germline V gene (reference sequence). J was trimmed by 0 bases and V by 2 bases; bases with no gene match: 5. This CDR3 is built from 16 residues.

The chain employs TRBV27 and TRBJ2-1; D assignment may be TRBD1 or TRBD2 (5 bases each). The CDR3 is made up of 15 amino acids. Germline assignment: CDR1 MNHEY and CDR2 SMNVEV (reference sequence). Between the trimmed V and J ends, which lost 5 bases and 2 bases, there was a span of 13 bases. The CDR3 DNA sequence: TGTGCCAGCAGTAGAGGGGAATCGACCTACAATGAGCAGTTCTTC. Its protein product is CASSRGESTYNEQFF.

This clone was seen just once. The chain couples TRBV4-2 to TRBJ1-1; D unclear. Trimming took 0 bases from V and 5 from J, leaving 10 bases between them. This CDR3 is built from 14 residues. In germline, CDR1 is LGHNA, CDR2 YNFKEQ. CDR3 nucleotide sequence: TGTGCCAGCAGCCAAGATGCGGGTTGGACTGAAGCTTTCTTT. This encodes CASSQDAGWTEAFF.

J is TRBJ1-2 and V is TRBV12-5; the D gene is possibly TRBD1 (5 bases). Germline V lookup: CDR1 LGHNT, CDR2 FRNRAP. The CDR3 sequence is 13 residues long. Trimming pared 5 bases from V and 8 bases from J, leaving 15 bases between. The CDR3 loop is CASGQWGKGGYTF. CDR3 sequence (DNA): TGTGCTAGTGGTCAGTGGGGGAAAGGCGGCTACACCTTC.

The DNA for the CDR3 is TGTGCCAGCAGTGGAGTGGTTGGGGGGGGGAATGAGCAGTTCTTC. Protein product: CASSGVVGGGNEQFF. The chain employs TRBV25-1 and TRBJ2-1, with 7 bases lining up with TRBD2. This CDR3 contains 15 residues. In germline, CDR1 is MGHDK, CDR2 SYGVNS. Losses at the gene ends were 4 bases for V and 7 bases for J; bases not matched to a gene: 10.

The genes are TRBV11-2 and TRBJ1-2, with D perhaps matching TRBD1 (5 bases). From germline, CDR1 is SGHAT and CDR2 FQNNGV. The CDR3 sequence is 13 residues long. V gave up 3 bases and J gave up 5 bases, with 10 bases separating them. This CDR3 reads CASSFGASYGYTF. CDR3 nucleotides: TGTGCCAGCAGCTTCGGGGCTTCTTATGGCTACACCTTC.

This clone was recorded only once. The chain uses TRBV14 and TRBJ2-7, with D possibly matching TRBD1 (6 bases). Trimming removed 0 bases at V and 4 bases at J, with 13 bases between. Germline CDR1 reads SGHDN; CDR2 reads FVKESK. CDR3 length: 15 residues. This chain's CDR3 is CASSQEFGRGYEQYF. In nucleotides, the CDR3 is TGTGCCAGCAGCCAAGAATTCGGCAGGGGATACGAGCAGTACTTC.

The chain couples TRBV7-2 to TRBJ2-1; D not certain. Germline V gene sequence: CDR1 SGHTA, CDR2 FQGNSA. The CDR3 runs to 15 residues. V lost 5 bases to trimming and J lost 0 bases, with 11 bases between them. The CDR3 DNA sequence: TGTGCCAGCAGCGGGCTATCGGGCTCCTACAATGAGCAGTTCTTC. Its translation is CASSGLSGSYNEQFF.

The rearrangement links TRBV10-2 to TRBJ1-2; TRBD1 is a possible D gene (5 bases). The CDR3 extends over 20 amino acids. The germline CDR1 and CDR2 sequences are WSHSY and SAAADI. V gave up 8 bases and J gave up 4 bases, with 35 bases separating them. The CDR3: CASADTGHIQVPALLYGYTF. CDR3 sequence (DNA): TGCGCCAGCGCAGATACAGGCCACATACAGGTCCCGGCCCTGCTCTATGGCTACACCTTC.

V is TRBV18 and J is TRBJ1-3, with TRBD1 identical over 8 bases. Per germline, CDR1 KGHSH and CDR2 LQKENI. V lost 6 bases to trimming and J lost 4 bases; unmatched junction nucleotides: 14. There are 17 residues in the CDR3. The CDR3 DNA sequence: TGTGCCAGCTCTAAGCTTTTGTGGGACAGGTTCGGAAACACCATATATTTT. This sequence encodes CASSKLLWDRFGNTIYF.

In nucleotides, the CDR3 is TGTGCCAGCGTATTCCCCGACTTCAACGGGGAGCTGTTTTTT. It is translated as CASVFPDFNGELFF. The V and J genes are TRBV6-1 and TRBJ2-2, with D unresolved. Per germline, CDR1 MNHNS and CDR2 SASEGT. V dropped 8 bases and J dropped 7 bases, with 17 bases sitting between them. There are 14 residues in the CDR3.

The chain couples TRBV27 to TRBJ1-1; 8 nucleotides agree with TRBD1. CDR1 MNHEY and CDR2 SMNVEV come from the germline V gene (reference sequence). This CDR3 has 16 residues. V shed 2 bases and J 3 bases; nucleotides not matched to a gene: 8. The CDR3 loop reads CASSLQGAVEDTEAFF. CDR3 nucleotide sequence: TGTGCCAGCAGTTTACAGGGGGCGGTGGAAGACACTGAAGCTTTCTTT.

The CDR3, as DNA: TGTGCCAGCAGCCTCCGGACAGGGGAAAGAAATGAGCAGTTCTTC. It encodes CASSLRTGERNEQFF. This chain uses TRBV7-9 with TRBJ2-1; 9 nucleotides match TRBD1. The V gene's germline CDR1 is SEHNR and CDR2 FQNEAQ (reference sequence). The V segment lost 5 bases and the J segment 7 bases; nucleotides outside the gene matches: 9. The CDR3 has 15 amino acids.

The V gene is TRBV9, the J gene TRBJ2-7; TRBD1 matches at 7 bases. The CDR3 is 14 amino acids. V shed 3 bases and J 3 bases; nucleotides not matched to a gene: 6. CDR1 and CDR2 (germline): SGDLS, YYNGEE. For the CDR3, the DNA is TGTGCCAGCAGCGAGGGGGCAGGTTACTACGAGCAGTACTTC. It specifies CASSEGAGYYEQYF.